This T cell receptor beta chain was found in a study of cytomegalovirus exposure and HLA in healthy donors (dated by TCRdb to about 2017). Study-level background: According to an earlier analysis of 587 of the donors, about 179 million T cells yielded over 100 million unique TCR beta sequences and 276 Gb of sequence data. Every repertoire in the discovery cohort had been generated on one and the same sequencing platform. Around 320 gigabases of sequencing data and approximately 85 million unique TCR sequences were included in an early release covering 550 to 800 HLA-typed donors. The number of typed donors differed by locus: roughly 629-630 for A, B, C, DRB1 and DQB1; roughly 510 for DQA1; some 590 for DPA1; and 400 to 480 for DPB1. The genetic ancestry cluster associated with self-reported Caucasian donors included about four fifths of the roughly 400 genotyped donors. On average, roughly 200,000 unique TCR beta nucleotide sequences were sequenced per donor among some 430 genotyped donors of the cohort, with roughly 18% of those sequences being non-productive. Rather than using new phenotypic data, the later analysis identified candidate immune exposures from TCR beta sequences and from how often those sequences occurred across donors. To predict cytomegalovirus infection status, the study combined high-throughput TCR immunosequencing, statistical association of individual TCRs with disease status, and machine learning. The study profiled the T cell repertoires of hundreds of subjects by immunosequencing and related them to cytomegalovirus serostatus. A later genetic analysis took genome-wide SNP genotypes for about 55% of the roughly 670 donors and used that subset as a discovery cohort. HLA typing included class I and class II loci at four-digit resolution. Alongside the repertoire data, information on donor age, sex, ethnicity and CMV serostatus was compiled. The study aimed to test whether signatures of past pathogen exposure could be identified by cataloging public T cell receptors. In addition to the first cohort of approximately 650 subjects, a separate validation cohort of 100 to 150 different subjects was used. To study patterns of TCR occurrence, a later analysis re-analyzed previously published TCR beta repertoires from 650 to 750 donors and added high-resolution HLA genotyping. Five DR-DQ haplotypes were handled as single units for association and clustering because linkage in the cohort was strong. An earlier analysis of 587 of the donors applied high-throughput TCR beta sequencing to assess whether each TCR beta V gene segment acted as functional or pseudogenic.

Library method: the immunoSEQ multiplex PCR assay. For the multiplex PCR, a mixture combining 60 forward primers for TCR Vbeta segments and 13 reverse primers for TCR Jbeta segments was used. A multiplex PCR assay on genomic DNA amplified the CDR3 region of rearranged TCR beta genes. The amplified TCR beta libraries were sequenced on the Illumina HiSeq System as 87-base-pair reads. Concerning the study's data processing: Across the 700 or so repertoires, a later analysis counted 60 million to 90 million unique TCR beta chains, 9 million to 14 million of which were shared by at least two donors. To remove PCR and sequencing errors, raw reads were error-corrected and collapsed into unique sequences using a nearest-neighbor algorithm that merged closely related sequences. CDR3 sequences were aligned to IMGT reference sequences to assign V, D and J gene segments. Each retained sequence needed at least a six-nucleotide match to both a V gene segment and a J gene segment. A rearrangement counted as productive if the CDR3 had no stop codons and remained in frame with V and J, and every other rearrangement counted as non-productive. CDR3 was defined according to IMGT convention as the region running from the second conserved V-encoded cysteine to the conserved J-encoded phenylalanine. The earlier analysis of roughly 590 of the donors excluded any sequence lacking an unambiguous match to a single V gene segment. In an earlier analysis of 587 of the donors, a V segment was called functional when productive rearrangements were above 56.7%, and segregating when the standard deviation between donors exceeded 5%. A statistical classification framework was built to diagnose cytomegalovirus status from the catalog of TCR beta chain sequences. In a later analysis, V and J genes were assigned by comparing TCR nucleotide sequences against IMGT/GENE-DB human TR gene sequences. A later analysis assigned CDR3 sequences and most-parsimonious VDJ recombination scenarios with the TCRdist pipeline. A later analysis defined each TCR beta chain by its CDR3 amino acid sequence plus V-gene family, and excluded reads lacking a unique V-gene family. As a way to deal with suspected cross-contamination and a sequencing artifact, a later analysis dropped hundreds of nucleotide sequences that were highly shared and had low generation probability. In a later analysis, a clonal expansion index was calculated for each public chain from normalized within-repertoire ranks of inferred template counts. A later analysis computed generation probabilities with a VDJ recombination model fitted to out-of-frame rearrangements, and checked the results against IGoR. Hypergeometric tests were used in a later analysis to score TCR-TCR, TCR-HLA and TCR-CMV co-occurrence, with a repertoire-size bias correction applied to the TCR pairs. False discovery rates were estimated in a later analysis by permuting HLA or CMV assignments 20 times. A later analysis grouped co-occurring TCRs with DBSCAN, adding TCRdist sequence similarity when clustering within HLA-allele-positive subsets. Co-occurrence clustering excluded repertoires with fewer than 30,000 or more than 120,000 public chains, plus five with anomalous nucleotide sharing. Sourced from immuneACCESS, this table was stored by TCRdb with only in-frame sequences that have V and J called. A share of the clones is absent; for the studies checked, an unresolved V gene accounts for under half, and the remainder has no known explanation. Clonal size and the V and J genes are those of that table, whereas D and trimming came from the DNA. In this sample the table shows some 140,000 clones, 79% of which occur a single time. The ten biggest clones cover about 0.97% of the sample.

In the case of this clone: Its target antigen remains unknown. No quality values exist for individual bases; no much larger clone is one base distant.

Study-level results and caveats: A later analysis found that TCR association rates varied across HLA loci, with DRB1 alleles showing the most associated TCRs and HLA-C alleles the fewest. A later analysis associated about 16,000 TCR beta sequences with specific HLA alleles at a false discovery rate of 0.05. In a later genetic analysis, a missense DCLRE1C variant was associated with V-gene and J-gene trimming of TCR beta chains, and the association was replicated in an independent cohort. When HLA alleles, especially DR and DQ, strongly co-occurred, TCR associations were difficult to assign to individual alleles. CMV serostatus was the only immune exposure information available for the cohort. Most TCR sequences were observed very rarely across donors, whereas some public TCRs were present in many individuals. The classifier was reported to diagnose cytomegalovirus status with high specificity and sensitivity in both the original cohort and the validation cohort. Because HLA typing was unavailable for some donors at each locus, only the typed subset was used in association tests. It was suggested by the authors that the approach could potentially be generalized to other disease states and immunological phenotypes. The earlier analysis of around 600 of the donors excluded approximately 17 rarely observed V segments, including chromosome 9 orphons, because counts were too low. In an earlier analysis of about 550 of the donors, most TCR beta V segments were observed in productive rearrangements about 87% or about 30% of the time, broadly matching IMGT annotations. In vitro tests confirmed that three of the cytomegalovirus-associated TCR beta chains recognize cytomegalovirus antigens. A cluster of highly shared sequence variants was judged likely to be a technical artifact of the sequencing pipeline. In a later analysis, HLA-associated TCR beta chains were found to be more clonally expanded and to have lower generation probabilities than equally common non-associated chains. The presence/absence analyses assumed that sequencing depth was roughly uniform across donors, and that assumption may not be true. A later genetic analysis reported fewer N-insertions in productive TCRs among donors in an Asian-associated ancestry cluster than the 666-donor mean. A further reported finding was that TCR beta sequences accurately predicted the HLA-A and HLA-B alleles for most subjects in the first cohort. Some IMGT-functional V segments, including TRBV6-2 and TRBV6-3, could not be distinguished by the 87-base-pair reads and were therefore excluded. Correlated functional status among segregating V segments might reflect linkage disequilibrium, but an unknown experimental factor could not be ruled out. The cohort was sequenced for TCR beta chains only, and without alpha or paired-chain data the features that could be detected were limited. According to a later analysis, parvovirus B19, influenza, CMV and Epstein-Barr virus appeared linked to several top co-occurrence clusters. The study listed approximately 150 TCR beta chains as associated with cytomegalovirus. Most CMV-associated TCR beta chains appeared to be HLA-restricted in a later analysis, and the HLA associations seemed to be driven largely by CMV exposure.

The CDR3 runs 15 residues from the cysteine to the phenylalanine. This entry keeps only the CDR3 DNA: 45 bases, framed from base 1. For this chain, trimming is 7 bases at the V end and 0 bases at the J end, and the number of junction bases without a gene match is 8. From the germline V gene, CDR1 is MGHDK and CDR2 is SYGVNS. The cohort was made up of about 610 healthy bone marrow donors. At the time of sampling, all cohort members were nominally healthy, though unrecorded immune exposures were likely present. The donor was CMV seronegative and belonged to the group of over 300 seronegative cohort members. A peripheral blood sample was collected from each donor, and TCR beta sequencing was performed on peripheral blood mononuclear cells. The Qiagen DNeasy Blood Extraction Kit was used to extract genomic DNA from the blood cell samples.

The chain was built from TRBV25-1 and TRBJ1-1, and TRBD1 aligns with 7 junction nucleotides. This sequence was found in a man between 18 and 35 years old in good health and CMV-seronegative. The sample was PBMCs. The sequenced DNA is TGTGCCAGCATTGGGAAAGGGGGCGTGAACACTGAAGCTTTCTTT. This sequence encodes CASIGKGGVNTEAFF.